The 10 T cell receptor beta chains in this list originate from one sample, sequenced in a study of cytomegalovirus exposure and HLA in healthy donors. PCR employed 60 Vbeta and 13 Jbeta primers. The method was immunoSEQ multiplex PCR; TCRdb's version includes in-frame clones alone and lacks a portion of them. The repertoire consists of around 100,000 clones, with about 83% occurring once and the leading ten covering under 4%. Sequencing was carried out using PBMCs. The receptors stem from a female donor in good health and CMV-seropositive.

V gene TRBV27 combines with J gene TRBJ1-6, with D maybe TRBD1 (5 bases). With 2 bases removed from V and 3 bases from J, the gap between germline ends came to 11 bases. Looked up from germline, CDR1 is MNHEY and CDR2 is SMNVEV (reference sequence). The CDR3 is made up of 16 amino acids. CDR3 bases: TGTGCCAGCAGTTTAGTGAACAGGAGCTATAATTCACCCCTCCACTTT. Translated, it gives CASSLVNRSYNSPLHF.

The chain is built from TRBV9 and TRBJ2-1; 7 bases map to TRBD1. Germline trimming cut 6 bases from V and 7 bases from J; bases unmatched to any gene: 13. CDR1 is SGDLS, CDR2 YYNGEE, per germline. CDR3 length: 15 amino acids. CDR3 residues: CASTLTGLSGNEQFF. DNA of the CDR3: TGTGCCAGCACCCTGACAGGGTTAAGTGGGAATGAGCAGTTCTTC.

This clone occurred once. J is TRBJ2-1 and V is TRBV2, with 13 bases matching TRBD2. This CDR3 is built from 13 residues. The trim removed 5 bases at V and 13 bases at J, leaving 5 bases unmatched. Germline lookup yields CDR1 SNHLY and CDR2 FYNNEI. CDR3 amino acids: CASSLGLAGEQFF. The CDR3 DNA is TGTGCCAGCAGTCTAGGACTAGCGGGAGAACAGTTCTTC.

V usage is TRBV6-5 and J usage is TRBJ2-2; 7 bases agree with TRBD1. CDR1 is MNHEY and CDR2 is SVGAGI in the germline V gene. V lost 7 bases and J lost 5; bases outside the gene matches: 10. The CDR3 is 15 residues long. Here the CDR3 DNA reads TGTGCCAGCAAGGACAGGCTTACACCTACCGGGGAGCTGTTTTTT. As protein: CASKDRLTPTGELFF.

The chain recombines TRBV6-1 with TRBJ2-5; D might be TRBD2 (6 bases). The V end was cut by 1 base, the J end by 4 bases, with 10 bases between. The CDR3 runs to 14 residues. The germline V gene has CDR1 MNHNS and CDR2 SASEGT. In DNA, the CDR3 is TGTGCCAGCAGTGAAGTCTGGAGGGCAGAGACCCAGTACTTC. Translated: CASSEVWRAETQYF.

Written as DNA, the CDR3 is TGTGCCAGCAGTGCACCGGGGAGGGCTAATGAAAAACTGTTTTTT. It codes for CASSAPGRANEKLFF. The chain employs TRBV6-1 and TRBJ1-4; no firm D call. V lost 4 bases to trimming and J lost 3 bases, with 12 bases between them. Germline CDR1 and CDR2: MNHNS and SASEGT. The CDR3 contains 15 residues.

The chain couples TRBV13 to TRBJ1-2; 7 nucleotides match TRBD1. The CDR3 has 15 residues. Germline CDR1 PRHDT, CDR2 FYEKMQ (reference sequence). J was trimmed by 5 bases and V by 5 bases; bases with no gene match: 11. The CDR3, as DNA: TGTGCCAGCAGCACAACGGGACAGTGGCTTTATGGCTACACCTTC. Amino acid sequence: CASSTTGQWLYGYTF.

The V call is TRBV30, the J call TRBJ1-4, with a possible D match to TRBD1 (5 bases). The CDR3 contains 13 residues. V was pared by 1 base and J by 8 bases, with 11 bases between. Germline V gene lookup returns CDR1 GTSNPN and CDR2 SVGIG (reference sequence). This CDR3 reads CAWSGQGGEKLFF. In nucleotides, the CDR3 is TGTGCCTGGAGTGGGCAGGGAGGCGAAAAACTGTTTTTT.

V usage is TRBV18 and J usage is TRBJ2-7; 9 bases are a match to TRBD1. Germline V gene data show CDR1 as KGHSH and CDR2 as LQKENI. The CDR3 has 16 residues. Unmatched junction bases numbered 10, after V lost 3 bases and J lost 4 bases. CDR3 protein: CASSPTTGGASYEQYF. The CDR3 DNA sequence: TGTGCCAGCTCACCGACTACAGGGGGCGCTTCTTACGAGCAGTACTTC.

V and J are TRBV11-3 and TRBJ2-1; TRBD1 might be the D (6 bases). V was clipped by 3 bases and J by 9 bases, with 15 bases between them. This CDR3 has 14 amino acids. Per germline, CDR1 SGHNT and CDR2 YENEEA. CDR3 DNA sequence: TGTGCCAGCAGCTTGGGACACGCGAAAAGTGAGCAGTTCTTC. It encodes CASSLGHAKSEQFF.